The T cell receptor beta chain described here comes from a study of human T cells and chemical hapten exposure. The germline gives CDR1 MDHEN, CDR2 SYDVKM. The CDR3 extends over 14 amino acids. Losses at the gene ends were 7 bases for V and 11 bases for J; bases not matched to a gene: 12. Time point noted: patch test 2, 6 weeks after DPC sensitization. Stated treatment: therapeutic diphenylcyclopropenone sensitization with weekly scalp DPC. This clonotype was counted many times. TCRdb independently ran MiXCR on the RACE reads; one entry per CDR3 protein. The sample lists tens of thousands of distinct CDR3 sequences, 11% occurring once.

This sequence originates from a man aged 40-49 years with alopecia areata. Some clones in this sample may be carry-over from other donors' samples. This specimen consisted of whole blood, obtained in connection with sensitization to the hapten diphenylcyclopropenone (DPC). J is TRBJ1-1 and V is TRBV28; TRBD1 matches at 11 bases. In nucleotides, the CDR3 is TGTGCCAGCACCGAGACCGGGACAGGGGGGAACGCTTTCTTT. It translates to CASTETGTGGNAFF.